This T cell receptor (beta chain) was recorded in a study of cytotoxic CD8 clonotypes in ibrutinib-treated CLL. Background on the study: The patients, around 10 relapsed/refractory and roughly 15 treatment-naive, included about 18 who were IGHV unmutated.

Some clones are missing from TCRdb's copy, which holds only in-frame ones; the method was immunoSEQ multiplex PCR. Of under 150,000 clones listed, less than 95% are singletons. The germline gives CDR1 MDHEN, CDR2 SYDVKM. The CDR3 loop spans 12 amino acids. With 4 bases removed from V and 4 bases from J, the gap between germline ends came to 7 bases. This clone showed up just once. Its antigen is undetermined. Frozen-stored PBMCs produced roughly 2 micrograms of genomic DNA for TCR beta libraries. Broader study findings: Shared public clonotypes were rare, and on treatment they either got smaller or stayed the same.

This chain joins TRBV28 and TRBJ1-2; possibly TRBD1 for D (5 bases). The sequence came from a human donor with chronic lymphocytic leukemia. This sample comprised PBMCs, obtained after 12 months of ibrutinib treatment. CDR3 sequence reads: CASSWGSYGYTF. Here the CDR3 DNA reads TGTGCCAGCAGTTGGGGGAGCTATGGCTACACCTTC.